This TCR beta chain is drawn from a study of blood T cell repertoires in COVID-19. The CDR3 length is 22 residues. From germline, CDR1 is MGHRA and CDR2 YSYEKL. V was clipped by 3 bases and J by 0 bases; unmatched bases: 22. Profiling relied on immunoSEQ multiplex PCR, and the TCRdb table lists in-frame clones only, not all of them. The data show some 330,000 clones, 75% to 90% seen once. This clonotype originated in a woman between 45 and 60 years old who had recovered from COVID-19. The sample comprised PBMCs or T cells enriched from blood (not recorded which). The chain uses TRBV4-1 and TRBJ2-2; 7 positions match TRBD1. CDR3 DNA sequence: TGCGCCAGCAGCCAGGATAGCAACACCGGGACAGCCTCTTCCGCGAACACCGGGGAGCTGTTTTTT. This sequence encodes CASSQDSNTGTASSANTGELFF.